These 3 T cell receptor beta chains originate from one sample sequenced in a study of T cell responses to AZD1222 COVID-19 vaccine. Data came from immunoSEQ multiplex PCR; TCRdb stores just in-frame clones and leaves some out. The top ten clones hold about 9.3% of a sample with just under 90,000 clones, 70% to 90% of them seen once. The sample was peripheral blood, taken on day 0 of MenACWY control vaccination. Source of these receptors: an adult in good health.

The CDR3 loop reads CASSLETRISNGYTF. CDR3 nucleotides: TGTGCCAGCAGCCTGGAGACGCGCATCTCAAATGGCTACACCTTC. The gene calls are TRBV14 and TRBJ1-2; D is uncertain. The CDR3 is made up of 15 amino acids. Germline CDR1 is SGHDN and CDR2 is FVKESK. Trimming left V 4 bases short and J 6 bases short, with 18 bases between.

The V gene is TRBV5-4, the J gene TRBJ2-7; D assignment may be TRBD1 or TRBD2 (6 bases each). The CDR3 covers 16 residues. Germline CDR1 is SGHNT and CDR2 is YYREEE (reference sequence). Trimming pared 0 bases from V and 6 bases from J, leaving 19 bases between. The CDR3 DNA follows: TGTGCCAGCAGCTTGGGTGTTAAGGGGGGTCGCGGCGAGCAGTACTTC. Translation gives CASSLGVKGGRGEQYF.

The chain is built from TRBV2 and TRBJ2-1, with D possibly being TRBD1 (5 bases). Germline V lookup: CDR1 SNHLY, CDR2 FYNNEI. The CDR3 runs 13 residues. V dropped 6 bases and J dropped 5 bases, with 11 bases sitting between them. The CDR3 DNA is TGTGCCAGCAGACCCGACAGTCACAATGAGCAGTTCTTC. Its translation: CASRPDSHNEQFF.